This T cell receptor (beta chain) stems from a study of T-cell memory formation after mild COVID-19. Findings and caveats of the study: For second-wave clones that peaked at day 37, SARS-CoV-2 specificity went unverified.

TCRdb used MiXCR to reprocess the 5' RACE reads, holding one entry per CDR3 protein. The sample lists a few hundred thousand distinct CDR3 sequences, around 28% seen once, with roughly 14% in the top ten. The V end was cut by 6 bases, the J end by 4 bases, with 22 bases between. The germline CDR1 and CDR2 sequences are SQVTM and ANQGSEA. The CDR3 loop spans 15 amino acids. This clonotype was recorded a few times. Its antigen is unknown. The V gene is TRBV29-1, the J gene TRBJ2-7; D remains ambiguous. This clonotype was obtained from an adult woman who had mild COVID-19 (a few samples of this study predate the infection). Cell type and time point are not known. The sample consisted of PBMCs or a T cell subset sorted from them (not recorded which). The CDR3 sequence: CSVGYSARLRYEQYF. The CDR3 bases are TGCAGCGTGGGCTACTCGGCGCGCTTGCGTTACGAGCAGTACTTC.